This T cell receptor (beta chain) was retrieved from a study of T cell changes during pregnancy in multiple sclerosis. The table came from immunoSEQ multiplex PCR; TCRdb's copy has only in-frame clones and leaves some out. The top ten hold under 7.5% of the sample, which has fewer than 45,000 clones, 85% to 90% seen once. The material was CD8+ T cells from peripheral blood mononuclear cells, obtained in the third trimester of pregnancy. This TCR was recovered from a female donor with multiple sclerosis, enrolled in a pregnancy study.

The CDR3 here is CASSLASSGGLETQYF. The CDR3 DNA follows: TGCGCCAGCAGCTTGGCCTCGTCTGGGGGCTTGGAGACCCAGTACTTC. The V and J genes are TRBV5-1 and TRBJ2-5; weak D call: TRBD1 (6 bases). Between the trimmed V and J ends, which lost 0 bases and 5 bases, there was a span of 17 bases. Germline CDR1 and CDR2: SGHRS and YFSETQ. CDR3 length: 16 amino acids.